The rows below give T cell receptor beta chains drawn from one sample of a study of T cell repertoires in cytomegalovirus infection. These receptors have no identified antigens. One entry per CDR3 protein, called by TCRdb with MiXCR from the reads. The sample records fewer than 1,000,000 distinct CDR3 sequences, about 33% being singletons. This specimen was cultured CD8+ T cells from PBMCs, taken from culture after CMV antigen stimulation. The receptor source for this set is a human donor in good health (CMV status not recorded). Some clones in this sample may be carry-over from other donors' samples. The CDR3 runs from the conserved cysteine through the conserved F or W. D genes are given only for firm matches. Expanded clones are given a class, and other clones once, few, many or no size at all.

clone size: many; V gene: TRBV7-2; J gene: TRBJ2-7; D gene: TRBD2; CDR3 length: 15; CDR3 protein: CASSAPGTSGYEQYF; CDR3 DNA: TGTGCCAGCAGTGCACCCGGGACTAGCGGCTACGAGCAGTACTTC
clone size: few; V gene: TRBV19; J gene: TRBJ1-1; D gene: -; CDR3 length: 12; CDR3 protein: CASISQNTEAFF; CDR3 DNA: TGTGCCAGTATCAGCCAGAACACTGAAGCTTTCTTT
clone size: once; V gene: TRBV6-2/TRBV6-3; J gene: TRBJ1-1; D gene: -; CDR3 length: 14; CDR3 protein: CASSSQVMNTEAFF; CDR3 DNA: TGTGCCAGCAGTTCCCAGGTCATGAACACTGAAGCTTTCTTT
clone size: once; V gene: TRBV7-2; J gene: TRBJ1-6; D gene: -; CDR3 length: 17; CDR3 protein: CASSLAGLGSYNSPLHF; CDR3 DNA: TGTGCCAGCAGCTTAGCAGGGCTGGGATCCTATAATTCACCCCTCCACTTT
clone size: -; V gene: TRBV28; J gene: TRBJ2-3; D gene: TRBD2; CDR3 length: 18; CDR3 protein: CASSEGLAAPTLTDTQYF; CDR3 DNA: TGTGCCAGCAGTGAGGGACTAGCGGCCCCGACCCTCACAGATACGCAGTATTTT
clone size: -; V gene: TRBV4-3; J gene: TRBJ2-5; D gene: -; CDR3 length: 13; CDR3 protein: CASSQGVEETQYF; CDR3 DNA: TGCGCCAGCAGCCAAGGGGTAGAAGAGACCCAGTACTTC
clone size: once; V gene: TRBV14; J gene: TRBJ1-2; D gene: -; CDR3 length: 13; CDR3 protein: CASSHKANYGYTF; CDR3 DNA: TGTGCCAGCAGCCACAAAGCTAACTATGGCTACACCTTC
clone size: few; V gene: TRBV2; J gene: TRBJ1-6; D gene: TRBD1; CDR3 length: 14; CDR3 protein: CATSDRGDISPLHF; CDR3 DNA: TGTGCCACCTCGGACAGGGGTGACATTTCACCCCTCCACTTT
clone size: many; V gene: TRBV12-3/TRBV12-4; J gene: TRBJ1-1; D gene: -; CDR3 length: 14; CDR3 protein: CASSVGLDVTEAFF; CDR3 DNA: TGTGCCAGCAGTGTCGGCCTCGACGTCACTGAAGCTTTCTTT
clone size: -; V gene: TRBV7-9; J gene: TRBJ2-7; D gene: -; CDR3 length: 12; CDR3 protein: CATPGENYEQYF; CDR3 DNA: TGTGCCACCCCAGGGGAAAACTACGAGCAGTACTTC
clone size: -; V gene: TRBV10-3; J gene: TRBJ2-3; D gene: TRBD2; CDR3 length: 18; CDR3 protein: CAIGAGAGEHPRTDTQYF; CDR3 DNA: TGTGCCATCGGAGCCGGGGCGGGGGAACACCCTAGGACAGATACGCAGTATTTT
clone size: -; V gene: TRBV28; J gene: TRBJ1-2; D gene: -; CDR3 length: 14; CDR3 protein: CASSFFGGAHGYTF; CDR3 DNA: TGTGCCAGCAGTTTCTTCGGGGGCGCCCATGGCTACACCTTC
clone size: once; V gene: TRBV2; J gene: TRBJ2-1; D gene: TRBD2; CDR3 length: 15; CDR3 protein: CASSVLAGELDEQFF; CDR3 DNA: TGTGCCAGCAGTGTACTAGCGGGCGAGTTGGATGAGCAGTTCTTC
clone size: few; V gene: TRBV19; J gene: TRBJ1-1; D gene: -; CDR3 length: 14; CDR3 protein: CASSIQGRATEAFF; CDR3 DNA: TGTGCCAGTAGTATCCAGGGGAGAGCCACTGAAGCTTTCTTT
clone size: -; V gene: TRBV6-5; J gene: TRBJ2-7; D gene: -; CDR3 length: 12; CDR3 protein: CASRRRAYEQYF; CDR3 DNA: TGTGCCAGCAGACGCCGGGCCTACGAGCAGTACTTC
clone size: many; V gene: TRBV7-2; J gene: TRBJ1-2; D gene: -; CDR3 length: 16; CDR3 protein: CASSLVEGRGHYGYTF; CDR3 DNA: TGTGCCAGCAGCTTAGTAGAGGGACGGGGGCACTATGGCTACACCTTC
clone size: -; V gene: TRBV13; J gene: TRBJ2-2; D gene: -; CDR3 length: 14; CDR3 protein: CASSLGLRDGELFF; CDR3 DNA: TGTGCCAGCAGCTTAGGCCTCAGGGACGGGGAGCTGTTTTTT
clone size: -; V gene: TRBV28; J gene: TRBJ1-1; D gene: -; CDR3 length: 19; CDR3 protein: CASSLVFRPTGTADTEAFF; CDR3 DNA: TGTGCCAGCAGTTTAGTTTTCCGTCCCACCGGGACTGCGGACACTGAAGCTTTCTTT
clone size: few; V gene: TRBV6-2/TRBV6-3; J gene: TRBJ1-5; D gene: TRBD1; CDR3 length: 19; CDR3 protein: CASSSLATGTDLSNQPQHF; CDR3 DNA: TGTGCCAGCAGTTCCCTTGCGACAGGGACAGACCTGAGCAATCAGCCCCAGCATTTT
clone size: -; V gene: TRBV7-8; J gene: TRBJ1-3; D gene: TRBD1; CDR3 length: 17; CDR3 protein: CASSFLTGSYSGNTIYF; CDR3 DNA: TGTGCCAGCAGCTTTTTGACAGGGAGTTATTCTGGAAACACCATATATTTT
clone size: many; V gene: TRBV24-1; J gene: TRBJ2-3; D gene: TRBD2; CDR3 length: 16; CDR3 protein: CATSDNLAGGEDTQYF; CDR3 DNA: TGTGCCACCAGTGATAACCTAGCGGGGGGAGAAGATACGCAGTATTTT
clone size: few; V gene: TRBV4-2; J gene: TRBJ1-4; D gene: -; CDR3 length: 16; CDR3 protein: CASSQDPQSLNEKLFF; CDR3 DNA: TGTGCCAGCAGCCAAGATCCACAGTCCCTCAATGAAAAACTGTTTTTT
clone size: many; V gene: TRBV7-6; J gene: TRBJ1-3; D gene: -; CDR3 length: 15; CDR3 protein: CASSPGPTSGNTIYF; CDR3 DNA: TGTGCCAGCAGCCCGGGGCCAACCTCTGGAAACACCATATATTTT
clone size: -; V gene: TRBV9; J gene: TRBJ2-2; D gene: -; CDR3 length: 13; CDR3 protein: CASSVEVTGELFF; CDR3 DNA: TGTGCCAGCAGCGTAGAGGTAACCGGGGAGCTGTTTTTT
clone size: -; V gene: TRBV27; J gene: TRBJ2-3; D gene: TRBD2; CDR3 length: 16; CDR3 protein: CASSPASGGPLETQYF; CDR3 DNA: TGTGCCAGCAGTCCAGCTAGCGGGGGCCCCCTGGAGACGCAGTATTTT
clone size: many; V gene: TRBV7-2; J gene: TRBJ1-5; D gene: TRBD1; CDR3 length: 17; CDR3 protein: CASSWWGTGGSNQPQHF; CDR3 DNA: TGTGCCAGCAGCTGGTGGGGGACAGGGGGCTCCAATCAGCCCCAGCATTTT
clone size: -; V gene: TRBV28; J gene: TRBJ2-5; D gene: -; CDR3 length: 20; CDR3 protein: CASSLLVFGKGATERETQYF; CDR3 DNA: TGTGCCAGCAGTTTGCTCGTTTTTGGGAAAGGGGCGACAGAGCGAGAGACCCAGTACTTC
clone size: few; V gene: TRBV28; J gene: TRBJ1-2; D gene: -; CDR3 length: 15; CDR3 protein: CASSPPPAGAYGYTF; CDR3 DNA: TGTGCCAGCAGTCCTCCCCCCGCAGGGGCTTATGGCTACACCTTC
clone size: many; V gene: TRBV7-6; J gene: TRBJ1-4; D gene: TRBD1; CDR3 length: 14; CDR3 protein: CASSPLGTDEKLFF; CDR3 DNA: TGTGCCAGCAGCCCTCTGGGGACAGATGAAAAACTGTTTTTT
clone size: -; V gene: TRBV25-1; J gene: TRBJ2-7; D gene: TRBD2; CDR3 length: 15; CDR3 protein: CASSPRRTRIYEQYF; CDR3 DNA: TGTGCCAGCAGTCCTCGGCGGACTAGAATTTACGAGCAGTACTTC
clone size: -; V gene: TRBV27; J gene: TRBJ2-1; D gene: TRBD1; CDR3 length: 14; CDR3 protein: CASSLPDRDNEQFF; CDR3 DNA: TGTGCCAGCAGTTTACCGGACAGGGACAATGAGCAGTTCTTC
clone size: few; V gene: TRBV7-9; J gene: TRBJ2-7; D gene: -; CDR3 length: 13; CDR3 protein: CASSENLLGEQYF; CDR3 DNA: TGTGCCAGCAGCGAGAATCTATTAGGGGAGCAGTACTTC
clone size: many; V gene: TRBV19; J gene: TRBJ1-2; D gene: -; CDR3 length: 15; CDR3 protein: CASNVGGASFYGYTF; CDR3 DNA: TGTGCCAGTAACGTCGGGGGCGCCTCCTTCTATGGCTACACCTTC
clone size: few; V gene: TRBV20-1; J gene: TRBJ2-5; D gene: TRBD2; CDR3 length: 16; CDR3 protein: CSARAASGEPGETQYF; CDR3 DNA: TGCAGTGCTAGAGCGGCTAGCGGGGAACCGGGGGAGACCCAGTACTTC
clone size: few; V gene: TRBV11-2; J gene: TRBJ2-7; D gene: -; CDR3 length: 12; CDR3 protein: CASSSGDSKQYF; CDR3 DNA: TGTGCCAGCAGCTCCGGGGACTCGAAGCAGTACTTC
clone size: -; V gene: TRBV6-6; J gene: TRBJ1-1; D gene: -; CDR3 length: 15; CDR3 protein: CASSSGGRGLTEAFF; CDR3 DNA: TGTGCCAGCAGTTCGGGGGGCCGAGGACTCACTGAAGCTTTCTTT
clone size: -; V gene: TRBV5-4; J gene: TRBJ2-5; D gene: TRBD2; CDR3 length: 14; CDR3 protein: CASQTSGGLETQYF; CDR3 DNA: TGTGCCAGTCAGACTAGCGGGGGGTTAGAGACCCAGTACTTC
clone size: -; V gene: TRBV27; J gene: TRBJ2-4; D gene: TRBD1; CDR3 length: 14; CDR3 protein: CANRNRGPTNIQYF; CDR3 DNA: TGTGCCAACAGGAACAGGGGGCCGACGAACATTCAGTACTTC
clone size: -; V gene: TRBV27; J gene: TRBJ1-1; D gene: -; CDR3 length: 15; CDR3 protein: CASSLNLFMNTEAFF; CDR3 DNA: TGTGCCAGCAGTTTAAATTTATTCATGAACACTGAAGCTTTCTTT
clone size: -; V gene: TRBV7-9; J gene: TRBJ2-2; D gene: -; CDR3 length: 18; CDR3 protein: CASSPHGRPGANTGELFF; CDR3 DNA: TGTGCCAGCAGTCCTCACGGACGCCCCGGAGCGAACACCGGGGAGCTGTTTTTT